The sequence of this T cell receptor (beta chain) was determined in a study of T cells in Graves' hyperthyroidism and ophthalmopathy. The germline CDR1 and CDR2 sequences are SQVTM and ANQGSEA. Trimming removed 4 bases at V and 5 bases at J, with 8 bases between. The CDR3 covers 12 residues. Clinical symptoms, serum thyroxine, TRAb, thyroid ultrasound and orbital computed tomography informed diagnoses. Amplification of TCR beta CDR3 regions used RNA as the template. The primer set for the first-round RT-PCR of the TCR CDR3 was HTBI. TCRdb reprocessed the multiplex PCR reads via MiXCR and lists one record per CDR3 protein. The sample has about 570,000 distinct CDR3 sequences, about 45% seen once.

The origin of this receptor is an adult woman with Graves' disease, either hyperthyroidism or ophthalmopathy (not recorded which). The material sequenced was peripheral blood or thyroid tissue (not recorded which). This rearrangement joins TRBV29-1 to TRBJ1-4, with no clear D. Here the CDR3 reads CSVVNQNEKLFF. In nucleotides, the CDR3 is TGCAGCGTTGTCAACCAGAATGAAAAACTGTTTTTT. Using reference TRBV29-1 and TRBJ1-4 for the parts outside the CDR3, the full variable domain is SAVISQKPSRDICQRGTSLTIQCQVDSQVTMMFWYRQQPGQSLTLIATANQGSEATYESGFVIDKFPISRPNLTFSTLTVSNMSPEDSSIYLCSVVNQNEKLFFGSGTQLSVL.